This T cell receptor beta chain is drawn from a study of neurological immune-mediated disorders. Across the whole study: Multiple sclerosis patients numbering around 35 comprised around 31 relapsing-remitting and 3 secondary progressive patients. Study results and limitations: The absence of any CDR3 amino acid sequence shared by expanded clones across subjects suggests that repertoires were private in all groups.

TCRdb used MiXCR to reprocess the 5' RACE reads, holding one entry per CDR3 protein. The sample includes tens of thousands of distinct CDR3 sequences, approximately 2.4% seen only once; the top ten take 1.1%. V trimming: 7 bases; J trimming: 5 bases; junction bases outside the gene matches: 10. This CDR3 comprises 14 residues. CDR1 SGHDT and CDR2 YYEEEE come from the germline V gene. This clonotype occurred many times. The antigen is undetermined. Sequenced: PBMCs. V gene TRBV5-6 combines with J gene TRBJ2-7, with TRBD1 matching over 9 bases. The sequence was obtained from a woman aged 25-40 years with multiple sclerosis. This chain's CDR3 is CASAQTGGLNEQYF. Written as DNA, the CDR3 is TGTGCCAGCGCACAGACAGGGGGTCTAAACGAGCAGTACTTC.